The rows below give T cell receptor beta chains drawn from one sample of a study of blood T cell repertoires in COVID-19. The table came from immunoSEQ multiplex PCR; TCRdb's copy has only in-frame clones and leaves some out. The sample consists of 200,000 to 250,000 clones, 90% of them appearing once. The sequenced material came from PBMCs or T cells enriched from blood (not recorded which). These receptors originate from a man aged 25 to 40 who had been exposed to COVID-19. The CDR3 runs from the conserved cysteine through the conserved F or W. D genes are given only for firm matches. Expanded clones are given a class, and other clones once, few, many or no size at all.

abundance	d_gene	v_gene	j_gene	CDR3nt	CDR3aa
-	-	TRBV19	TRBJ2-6	TGTGCCAGTAGTTCTACGGACAGTCTCAAACTCTCTGGGGCCAACGTCCTGACTTTC	CASSSTDSLKLSGANVLTF
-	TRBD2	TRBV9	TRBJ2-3	TGTGCCAGCAGCGTAGCTACTAGCGGCACAGATACGCAGTATTTT	CASSVATSGTDTQYF
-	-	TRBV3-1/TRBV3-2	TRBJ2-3	TGTGCCAGCAGTCTGGGACTCTCTTCGATGGGTTTCACAGATACGCAGTATTTT	CASSLGLSSMGFTDTQYF
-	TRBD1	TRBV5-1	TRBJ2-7	TGCGCCAGCAGCTTGGAAGGGACAGAATTTTACGAGCAGTACTTC	CASSLEGTEFYEQYF
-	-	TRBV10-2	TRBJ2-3	TGCGCCAGCAACCCCCAGGGGAGGGGGACAGATACGCAGTATTTT	CASNPQGRGTDTQYF
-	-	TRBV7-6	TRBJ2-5	TGTGCCAGCAGCTTTGAACATGGCAGGATCCAAGAGACCCAGTACTTC	CASSFEHGRIQETQYF
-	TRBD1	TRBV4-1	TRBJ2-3	TGCGCCAGCAGCTGGACAGGGTTACAAGATACGCAGTATTTT	CASSWTGLQDTQYF
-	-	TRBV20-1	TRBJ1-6	TGCAGTGCTAGTAGAATCTTCGGTGGTTACAGGAGGGATTCACCCCTCCACTTT	CSASRIFGGYRRDSPLHF
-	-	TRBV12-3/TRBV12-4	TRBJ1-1	TGTGCCAGCAGTTTGGGCTGGACTGAAGCTTTCTTT	CASSLGWTEAFF
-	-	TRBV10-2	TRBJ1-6	TGCGCCAGCAGTGATTGGCAGGGGTCTTCACCCCTCCACTTT	CASSDWQGSSPLHF
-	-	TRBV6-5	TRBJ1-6	TGTGCCAGCTTTGGGGGCGGTTCACCCCTCCACTTT	CASFGGGSPLHF
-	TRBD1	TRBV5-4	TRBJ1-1	TGTGCCAGCAGCTCGGACCGGACAGGAAAAGCTTTCTTT	CASSSDRTGKAFF
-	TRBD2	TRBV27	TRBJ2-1	TGTGCCAGCGGGTCGGGACTAGCGGGGGGGGGCTACAATGAGCAGTTCTTC	CASGSGLAGGGYNEQFF
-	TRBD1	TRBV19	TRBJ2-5	TGTGCCAGTAGTATGGGGGACAGGGTAAGAGAAACCCAGTACTTC	CASSMGDRVRETQYF
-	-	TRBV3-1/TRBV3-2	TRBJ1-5	TGTGCCAGCAGCCAAGGAGGCCCCCCCCAGCATTTT	CASSQGGPPQHF
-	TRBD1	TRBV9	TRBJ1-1	TGTGCCAGCAGCCCCAGGGGTATATACAGGGGGTTAACTGAAGCTTTCTTT	CASSPRGIYRGLTEAFF
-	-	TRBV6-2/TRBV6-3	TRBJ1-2	TGTGCCAGCAGTTACTCGGCGGGCGGCTACACCTTC	CASSYSAGGYTF
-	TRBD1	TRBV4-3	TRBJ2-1	TGCGCCAGCAGCCGGACAGGGGGCTACAATGAGCAGTTCTTC	CASSRTGGYNEQFF
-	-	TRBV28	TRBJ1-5	TGTGCCAGCATCGAGGGGGGGGAGCCCCAGCATTTT	CASIEGGEPQHF
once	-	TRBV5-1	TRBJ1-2	TGCGCCAGCAGCTCCCTACAGGGAATGGGAAGCGGCTACACCTTC	CASSSLQGMGSGYTF
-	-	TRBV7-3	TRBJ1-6	TGTGCCAGCAGCAATAACAGAGTTCTTAATGGGTCACCCCTCCACTTT	CASSNNRVLNGSPLHF
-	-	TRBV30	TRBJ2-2	TGTGCCTGGAGTGTACGTGGGGGGGCAGGCACCGGGGAGCTGTTTTTT	CAWSVRGGAGTGELFF
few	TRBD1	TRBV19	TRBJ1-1	TGTGCCAGTAGTGCAATCCGGGACAGGGGCTCGAACACTGAAGCTTTCTTT	CASSAIRDRGSNTEAFF
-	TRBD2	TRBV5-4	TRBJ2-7	TGTGCCAGCAGCTTGTCGCTAGCGGAGGCAGGGGAGCAGTACTTC	CASSLSLAEAGEQYF
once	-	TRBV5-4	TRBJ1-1	TGTGCCAGCAGCTTCAGGGTCAAGGACACTGAAGCTTTCTTT	CASSFRVKDTEAFF
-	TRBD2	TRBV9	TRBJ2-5	TGTGCCAGCAGCGTAAAGGCGGGACTACAAGAGACCCAGTACTTC	CASSVKAGLQETQYF
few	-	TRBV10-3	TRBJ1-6	TGTGCCATCAGCCCACAGGGAGATAATTCACCCCTCCACTTT	CAISPQGDNSPLHF
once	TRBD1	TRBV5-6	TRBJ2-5	TGTGCCAGCAGCTCGACAGGGGTTCAAGAGACCCAGTACTTC	CASSSTGVQETQYF
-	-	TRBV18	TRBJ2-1	TGTGCCAGCTCACCTCCCCGGTCCGACAATGAGCAGTTCTTC	CASSPPRSDNEQFF
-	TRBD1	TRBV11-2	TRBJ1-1	TGTGCCAGCAGCAGGCCGGGACAGCTTAACACTGAAGCTTTCTTT	CASSRPGQLNTEAFF
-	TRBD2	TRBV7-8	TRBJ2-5	TGTGCCAGCAGCGCCCCCACTAGCGGGGGGGCCGGTGAGACCCAGTACTTC	CASSAPTSGGAGETQYF
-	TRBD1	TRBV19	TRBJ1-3	TGTGCCAGTAGTGAAGGGACAGGGATGGGGTACACCATATATTTT	CASSEGTGMGYTIYF
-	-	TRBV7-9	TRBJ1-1	TGTGCCAGCAGCTTACCTATCGTCAGGCTTAAGAACACTGAAGCTTTCTTT	CASSLPIVRLKNTEAFF
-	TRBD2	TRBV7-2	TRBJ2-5	TGTGCCAGCAGCACCGGACTAGCCCAAGAGACCCAGTACTTC	CASSTGLAQETQYF
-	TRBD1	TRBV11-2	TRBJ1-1	TGTGCCAGCAGCTTTGTGACAGGGGACACTGAAGCTTTCTTT	CASSFVTGDTEAFF
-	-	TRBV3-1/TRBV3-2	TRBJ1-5	TGTGCCAGCAGCCAAGGAGGTTTCGACAGAAGTAGCAATCAGCCCCAGCATTTT	CASSQGGFDRSSNQPQHF
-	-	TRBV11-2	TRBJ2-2	TGTGCCAGCAGCTCACTTAGGAGCGGGGAGCTGTTTTTT	CASSSLRSGELFF
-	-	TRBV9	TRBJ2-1	TGTGCCAGCAGCGGAACCCTCCCGGGACAAGGTTCGGAGCAGTTCTTC	CASSGTLPGQGSEQFF
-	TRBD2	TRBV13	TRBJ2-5	TGTGCCAGCAGCTTAGGGCGACTAGCGGGGGACGAAGAGACCCAGTACTTC	CASSLGRLAGDEETQYF
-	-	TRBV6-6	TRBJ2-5	TGTGCCAGCAGTACCCTAGGGGGTCAAGAGACCCAGTACTTC	CASSTLGGQETQYF
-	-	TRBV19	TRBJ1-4	TGTGCCAGTAGTGAAACAGAAGCAACTAATGAAAAACTGTTTTTT	CASSETEATNEKLFF
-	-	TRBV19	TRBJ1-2	TGTGCCAGTCCCCTCGGGAAGTTCGGCTACACCTTC	CASPLGKFGYTF
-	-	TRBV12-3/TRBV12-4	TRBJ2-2	TGTGCCAGCAGTTTGAGAGGCGGGGAGCTGTTTTTT	CASSLRGGELFF
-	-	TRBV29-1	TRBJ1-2	TGCAGCGTTGGGGGGGGCGGGACGACGGGGGGCTACACCTTC	CSVGGGGTTGGYTF
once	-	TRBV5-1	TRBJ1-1	TGCGCCAGCAGCTTTAGCGGTGCGAACACTGAAGCTTTCTTT	CASSFSGANTEAFF
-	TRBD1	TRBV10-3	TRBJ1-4	TGTGCCATCAGTGACCCCAAAAGGGACAGTAATGAAAAACTGTTTTTT	CAISDPKRDSNEKLFF
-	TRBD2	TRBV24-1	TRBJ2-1	TGTGCCACCAGTGGGGCGGGGGGAGTCAATGAGCAGTTCTTC	CATSGAGGVNEQFF
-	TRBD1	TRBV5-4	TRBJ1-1	TGTGCCAGCAGCTTGCAGGGGGGCACTGAAGCTTTCTTT	CASSLQGGTEAFF
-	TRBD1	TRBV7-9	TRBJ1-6	TGTGCCAGCAGCTTAGTTGGGACAGGTGCCTCACCCCTCCACTTT	CASSLVGTGASPLHF
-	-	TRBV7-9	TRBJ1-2	TGTGCCAGCAGCCAGACAGGCCTCACGGGGGGAGCTAACTATGGCTACACCTTC	CASSQTGLTGGANYGYTF
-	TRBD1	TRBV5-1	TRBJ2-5	TGCGCCAGCAGCCTAAATGACAGGGAAGAGACCCAGTACTTC	CASSLNDREETQYF
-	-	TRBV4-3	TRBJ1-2	TGCGCCAGCAGCCAAGCTCAGTCCGGGACAACCTATGGCTACACCTTC	CASSQAQSGTTYGYTF
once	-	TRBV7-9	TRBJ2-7	TGTGCCAGCAGCTCACACTGGACAGAGACCTACGAGCAGTACTTC	CASSSHWTETYEQYF